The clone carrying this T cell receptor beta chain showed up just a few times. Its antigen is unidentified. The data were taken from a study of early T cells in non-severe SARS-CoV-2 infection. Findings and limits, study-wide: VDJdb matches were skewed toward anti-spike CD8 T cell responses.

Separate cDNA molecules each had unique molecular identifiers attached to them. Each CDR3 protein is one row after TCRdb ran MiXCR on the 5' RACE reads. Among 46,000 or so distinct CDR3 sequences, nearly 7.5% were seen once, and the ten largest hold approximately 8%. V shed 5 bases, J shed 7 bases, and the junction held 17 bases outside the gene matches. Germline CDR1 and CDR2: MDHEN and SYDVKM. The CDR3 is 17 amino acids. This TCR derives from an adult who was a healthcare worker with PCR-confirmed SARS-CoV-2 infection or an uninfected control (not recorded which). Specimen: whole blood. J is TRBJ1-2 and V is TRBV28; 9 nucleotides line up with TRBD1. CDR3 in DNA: TGTGCCAGCAGTCTCGCCTCGGGGACAGGGAAGATTCGTGGCTACACCTTC. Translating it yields CASSLASGTGKIRGYTF.